The 29 T cell receptor beta chains below come from one sample, sequenced in a study of T cells in Graves' hyperthyroidism and ophthalmopathy. Amplified regions were TCR beta CDR3 sequences from RNA transcripts. RT-PCR in the first round (using the HTBI primer set) targeted the TCR CDR3. MiXCR, run by TCRdb on the multiplex PCR reads, gives a single entry per CDR3 protein. This table holds 200,000 to 250,000 distinct CDR3 sequences, roughly 17% found once. The sequenced sample was blood. These receptor sequences come from a woman in her late teens or twenties with Graves' ophthalmopathy.

This clonotype was seen at least ten times. The chain is built from TRBV19 and TRBJ1-1, with 8 bases lining up with TRBD1. Germline-derived CDR1 and CDR2 are LNHDA and SQIVND (reference sequence). The V and J ends lost 6 bases and 7 bases, in that order; junction bases with no gene match: 7. The CDR3 is 13 amino acids. The CDR3 DNA is TGTGCCAGTAGACCCCAGGACAGGGATGAAGCTTTCTTT. This encodes CASRPQDRDEAFF. Full variable domain (outside the CDR3, taken from reference TRBV19 and TRBJ1-1): DGGITQSPKYLFRKEGQNVTLSCEQNLNHDAMYWYRQDPGQGLRLIYYSQIVNDFQKGDIAEGYSVSREKKESFPLTVTSAQKNPTAFYLCASRPQDRDEAFFGQGTRLTVV.

The chain has TRBV20-1 and TRBJ2-2; TRBD1 might be the D (6 bases). V lost 6 bases, J lost 1 base, and 12 bases lay in between. The germline gives CDR1 DFQATT, CDR2 SNEGSKA (reference sequence). The CDR3 runs 14 residues. The CDR3 region has the DNA TGCAGTGCCCCCAGGGGCCGGAACACCGGGGAGCTGTTTTTT. Its translation: CSAPRGRNTGELFF.

Points on this clonotype: This may come from a read error, since a much larger clone is one base off. V and J are TRBV30 and TRBJ2-3; the D gene could be TRBD1 or TRBD2 (5 bases each). The CDR3 sequence is 14 residues long. Trimming removed 4 bases at V and 2 bases at J, with 13 bases between. CDR1 and CDR2 (germline): GTSNPN, SVGIG (reference sequence). The CDR3 DNA is TGTGCCTGGAACCGGGACCCATACACAGATACGCAGTATTTT. Its protein product is CAWNRDPYTDTQYF.

This clonotype was observed at least ten times. The J gene is TRBJ1-4, the V gene TRBV28; D remains ambiguous. V lost 6 bases to trimming and J lost 6 bases, with 14 bases between them. The CDR3 extends over 14 amino acids. CDR1 is MDHEN, CDR2 SYDVKM, per germline. CDR3 sequence reads: CASSPSPADEKLFF. The CDR3 region has the DNA TGTGCCAGCAGCCCGAGTCCGGCGGATGAAAAACTGTTTTTT.

This clonotype was seen many times. The chain couples TRBV14 to TRBJ1-1; D gene ambiguous. Deletions cut 3 bases from V and 3 bases from J, with 8 bases between. The CDR3 is 13 amino acids. CDR1 is SGHDN and CDR2 is FVKESK in the germline V gene. The CDR3 nucleotides read TGTGCCAGCAGCCAGTCTTTTCACACTGAAGCTTTCTTT. Protein sequence: CASSQSFHTEAFF.

The sample holds many counts of this clonotype. The rearrangement uses TRBV6-1 and TRBJ1-6, with 10 bases matching TRBD1. This CDR3 is 13 amino acids long. V was pared by 11 bases and J by 10 bases, with 8 bases of the junction left unmatched. CDR1 and CDR2 from the germline V gene are MNHNS and SASEGT. The DNA of the CDR3 is TGTGCCGGACAACGGGACAGGGGCTCACCCCTCCACTTT. Residues: CAGQRDRGSPLHF.

The sample holds many counts of this clonotype. This chain uses TRBV6-1 with TRBJ2-1, with D unclear. Trimming cost V 7 bases and J 10 bases, with 14 bases left between them. The CDR3 contains 12 residues. Germline assignment: CDR1 MNHNS and CDR2 SASEGT. The CDR3 DNA reads TGTGCCAGCACCTCTGACAACCAAGAGCAGTTCTTC. As protein: CASTSDNQEQFF.

This clonotype came up many times. J is TRBJ1-2 and V is TRBV29-1; 11 nucleotides agree with TRBD1. This CDR3 region has 12 residues. V gave up 7 bases and J gave up 4 bases; unmatched junction bases: 2. Germline CDR1 is SQVTM and CDR2 is ANQGSEA. CDR3 in amino acids: CSAGQGAYGYTF. The DNA for the CDR3 is TGCAGCGCAGGACAGGGGGCCTATGGCTACACCTTC.

The chain links TRBV10-1 to TRBJ2-6; D gene ambiguous. This CDR3 is built from 17 residues. Germline CDR1 and CDR2: WNHNN and SYGVQD (reference sequence). Trimming took off 0 bases at V and 4 bases at J, with 13 bases between the two ends. The CDR3 bases are TGCGCCAGCAGTGAGTCGATCGGAGTTGGGGGGGCCAACGTCCTGACTTTC. It specifies CASSESIGVGGANVLTF.

This clonotype was counted at least ten times. The genes are TRBV20-1 and TRBJ2-3; 9 nucleotides agree with TRBD1. The CDR3 spans 16 residues. Germline V gene data show CDR1 as DFQATT and CDR2 as SNEGSKA (reference sequence). The J segment lost 5 bases and the V segment lost 4 bases, leaving 13 bases of the junction unmatched. In DNA form, the CDR3 reads TGCAGTGCTACACAGGGGGCCGGTGGAGCGGGAGATACGCAGTATTTT. It is translated as CSATQGAGGAGDTQYF.

The chain carries TRBV5-1 and TRBJ2-5, with a possible D match to TRBD1 (5 bases). Germline V gene sequence: CDR1 SGHRS, CDR2 YFSETQ. The CDR3 runs 14 residues. Trimming left V 7 bases short and J 5 bases short, with 18 bases between. The CDR3 DNA reads as TGCGCCAGCCCACATCCTCAGGGTAATGAGACCCAGTACTTC. This gives the protein CASPHPQGNETQYF.

This clonotype appeared once. The gene calls are TRBV20-1 and TRBJ2-7, with TRBD2 matching over 16 bases. Trimming at V came to 6 bases and at J to 6 bases, leaving 8 bases not matched to a gene. The CDR3 consists of 15 residues. The germline V gene has CDR1 DFQATT and CDR2 SNEGSKA (reference sequence). The CDR3: CSATGTSGRAFEQYF. The CDR3 DNA reads as TGCAGTGCGACCGGGACTAGCGGGAGGGCCTTCGAGCAGTACTTC.

This clonotype was detected many times. The rearrangement joins TRBV19 to TRBJ1-2; 9 nucleotides agree with TRBD1. The CDR3 runs 13 residues. Losses at the gene ends were 8 bases for V and 4 bases for J; bases not matched to a gene: 5. Germline values: CDR1 LNHDA, CDR2 SQIVND (reference sequence). The chain's CDR3 is CASSNRGPYGYTF. The CDR3, as DNA: TGTGCCAGTTCAAACAGGGGGCCCTATGGCTACACCTTC.

This clonotype was seen repeatedly, ten times or more. The chain has TRBV3-1 and TRBJ2-7; 9 bases are shared with TRBD1. The trim removed 0 bases at V and 2 bases at J, leaving 11 bases unmatched. Germline CDR1 LGHDT, CDR2 YNNKEL (reference sequence). The CDR3 sequence is 18 residues long. The CDR3 coding sequence is TGTGCCAGCAGCCAAGAAGGAACGGGGACAGGGTATCCCTACGAGCAGTACTTC. Translation: CASSQEGTGTGYPYEQYF.

V and J are TRBV28 and TRBJ1-5; D uncertain. The CDR3 sequence is 15 residues long. Germline CDR1 MDHEN, CDR2 SYDVKM. V lost 5 bases to trimming and J lost 6 bases, with 17 bases between them. The CDR3 sequence: CASSPPIWVGQPQHF. CDR3 nucleotides: TGTGCCAGCAGTCCGCCCATCTGGGTTGGTCAGCCCCAGCATTTT.

This clonotype was counted only a few times. The chain joins TRBV18 to TRBJ2-1, with 15 bases fitting TRBD2. Germline assignment: CDR1 KGHSH and CDR2 LQKENI. The CDR3 loop spans 18 amino acids. J lost 8 bases, V lost 0 bases, and 8 bases had no gene match. The CDR3 coding sequence is TGTGCCAGCTCACCACCTTTGCCCGGGACTAGCGGGAGGTATGAGCAGTTCTTC. This gives the protein CASSPPLPGTSGRYEQFF.

This clonotype has at least ten counts. This chain uses TRBV28 with TRBJ1-4, with 8 nucleotides matching TRBD1. The CDR3 length is 15 residues. V shed 5 bases and J 7 bases; nucleotides not matched to a gene: 9. Germline assignment: CDR1 MDHEN and CDR2 SYDVKM. The CDR3 DNA sequence: TGTGCCAGCAGTGATACAGGGGGAGGGGGTGAAAAACTGTTTTTT. Translated: CASSDTGGGGEKLFF.

Only a few counts were recorded for this clonotype. This chain connects TRBV20-1 to TRBJ2-1; 8 bases map to TRBD1. V shed 6 bases, J shed 5 bases, and the junction held 6 bases outside the gene matches. CDR3 size: 13 residues. From germline, CDR1 is DFQATT and CDR2 SNEGSKA (reference sequence). In nucleotides, the CDR3 is TGCAGTGCGTGGACAGGGTATAACAATGAGCAGTTCTTC. Protein product: CSAWTGYNNEQFF.

The CDR3 coding sequence is TGTGCCAGCAGCGTAGAAGCGGGACAGGGCAACGAGCAGTACTTC. Translating gives CASSVEAGQGNEQYF. The genes are TRBV9 and TRBJ2-7; 9 nucleotides align to TRBD1. This CDR3 is 15 amino acids long. The V and J ends lost 0 bases and 5 bases, in that order; junction bases with no gene match: 6. Germline CDR1 SGDLS, CDR2 YYNGEE. The full variable domain, in which reference TRBV9 and TRBJ2-7 provide the parts outside the CDR3, is DSGVTQTPKHLITATGQRVTLRCSPRSGDLSVYWYQQSLDQGLQFLIQYYNGEERAKGNILERFSAQQFPDLHSELNLSSLELGDSALYFCASSVEAGQGNEQYFGPGTRLTVT.

This clonotype was seen repeatedly, ten times or more. The gene calls are TRBV28 and TRBJ1-1; D gene ambiguous. The CDR3 is 16 residues long. Germline V gene data show CDR1 as MDHEN and CDR2 as SYDVKM. V was shortened by 3 bases and J by 2 bases, with 16 bases between the two germline ends. The CDR3 DNA is TGTGCCAGCAGTTTTCATGGCGAAATACTAAACACTGAAGCTTTCTTT. Protein sequence: CASSFHGEILNTEAFF.

This clonotype was counted many times. This chain joins TRBV6-2 or TRBV6-3 and TRBJ2-2; possible D gene TRBD2, 6 bases. This CDR3 has 16 amino acids. Between the trimmed V and J ends, which lost 6 bases and 1 base, there was a span of 15 bases. Germline loops: CDR1 MNHEY, CDR2 SVGEGT. The CDR3 region is CASRPRDFQNTGELFF. The CDR3 DNA reads TGTGCCAGCAGGCCTAGGGACTTTCAGAACACCGGGGAGCTGTTTTTT.

In its sample, this clonotype was seen many times. V and J are TRBV5-1 and TRBJ2-7; 10 positions agree with TRBD1. The CDR3 has 14 amino acids. V gave up 4 bases and J gave up 6 bases; unmatched junction bases: 7. Germline V gene data show CDR1 as SGHRS and CDR2 as YFSETQ. In DNA, the CDR3 is TGCGCCAGCAGCGCCACCGGGACAGGGGCCGAGCAGTACTTC. This codes for CASSATGTGAEQYF.

This clonotype was picked up a small number of times. The genes are TRBV2 and TRBJ1-4; 9 bases are a match to TRBD1. The length of the CDR3 is 17 residues. The germline CDR1 and CDR2 sequences are SNHLY and FYNNEI. Trimming at V came to 5 bases and at J to 1 base, leaving 8 bases not matched to a gene. CDR3 residues: CASSSGTGMGTNEKLFF. The CDR3 nucleotides read TGTGCCAGCAGTTCCGGGACAGGGATGGGAACTAATGAAAAACTGTTTTTT.

On this clonotype: This clone may be a read error of a much larger clone one base away. This chain connects TRBV7-9 to TRBJ2-1; tentatively, D is TRBD1 or TRBD2 (5 bases each). CDR3 size: 16 residues. CDR1 is SEHNR, CDR2 FQNEAQ, per germline (reference sequence). CDR3 in amino acids: CAGSSARDPGWYEQFF. The CDR3 coding sequence is TGTGCCGGCAGCTCCGCTCGGGACCCGGGGTGGTATGAGCAGTTCTTC.

This clonotype was seen many times. Written as DNA, the CDR3 is TGTGCCAGCAGCTTAGCTTCGGGACTAGCGATCTACGAGCAGTACTTC. It translates to CASSLASGLAIYEQYF. This rearrangement joins TRBV7-9 to TRBJ2-7; 10 positions agree with TRBD2. Germline CDR1 reads SEHNR; CDR2 reads FQNEAQ (reference sequence). V was clipped by 0 bases and J by 3 bases; unmatched bases: 5. The CDR3 is made up of 16 amino acids.

This clonotype was counted only a few times. The V and J genes are TRBV5-4 and TRBJ1-4; 10 nucleotides agree with TRBD1. The CDR3 consists of 15 residues. Trimming took 4 bases from V and 7 from J; bases not matched to a gene: 7. The germline V gene encodes CDR1 SGHNT and CDR2 YYREEE (reference sequence). The CDR3 sequence: CASSGGTGALEKLFF. As DNA, the CDR3 is TGTGCCAGCAGCGGCGGGACAGGGGCGCTTGAAAAACTGTTTTTT.

This clonotype came up a few times. The V call is TRBV7-9, the J call TRBJ2-3; 12 nucleotides align to TRBD2. This CDR3 has 18 residues. Germline trimming cut 4 bases from V and 0 bases from J; bases unmatched to any gene: 8. Germline CDR1 is SEHNR and CDR2 is FQNEAQ (reference sequence). The CDR3 loop reads CASSYRLAGEISTDTQYF. CDR3 sequence (DNA): TGTGCCAGCAGCTATCGACTAGCGGGGGAAATCAGCACAGATACGCAGTATTTT.

The count of this clonotype is one. Being one base from a much bigger clone, this may be a read error. The rearrangement joins TRBV30 to TRBJ2-1; D possibly corresponds to TRBD1 (5 bases). TRBJ2-7 explains the end of the DNA better; the J call may be wrong. Germline-derived CDR1 and CDR2 are GTSNPN and SVGIG (reference sequence). The CDR3 runs 11 residues. CDR3 nucleotides: TGTGCCTGGGAGACAGACAATGAGCAGTACTTC. Translated, it gives CAWETDNEQYF.

This clonotype came up many times. A much larger clone differs from this one at a single base, so this may be a read error. The chain recombines TRBV3-1 with TRBJ2-3, with D maybe TRBD1 (5 bases). With the DNA end fitting TRBJ1-5 better, the J assignment may be wrong. Germline CDR1 LGHDT, CDR2 YNNKEL (reference sequence). The CDR3 has 17 amino acids. CDR3 protein: CASSHGTSGSTADTQHF. CDR3 DNA sequence: TGTGCCAGCAGCCATGGGACTAGCGGGAGTACTGCAGATACGCAGCATTTT.